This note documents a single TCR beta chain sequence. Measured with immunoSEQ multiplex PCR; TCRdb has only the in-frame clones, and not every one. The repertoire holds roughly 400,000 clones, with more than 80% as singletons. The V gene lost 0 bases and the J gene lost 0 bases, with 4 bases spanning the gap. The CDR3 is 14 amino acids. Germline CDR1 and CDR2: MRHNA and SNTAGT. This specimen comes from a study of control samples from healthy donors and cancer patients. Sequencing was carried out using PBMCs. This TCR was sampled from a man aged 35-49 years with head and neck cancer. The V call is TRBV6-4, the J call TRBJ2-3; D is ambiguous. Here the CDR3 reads CASSDSRSTDTQYF. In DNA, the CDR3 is TGTGCCAGCAGTGACTCTAGGAGCACAGATACGCAGTATTTT.